What follows are 5 T cell receptor beta chains derived from one specimen sequenced in a study of cytomegalovirus exposure and HLA in healthy donors. The PCR employed 60 Vbeta primers together with 13 Jbeta primers. TCRdb's copy holds only in-frame clones and misses some; the assay was immunoSEQ multiplex PCR. The profile shows approximately 110,000 clones, 78% of them singletons. The sample was PBMCs. These receptors all come from a man aged 30 to 39 in good health and CMV-seronegative.

This clone rates as medium-sized. The V and J genes are TRBV7-9 and TRBJ1-1; possibly TRBD1 for D (5 bases). V gave up 5 bases and J gave up 6 bases, with 10 bases separating them. Germline CDR1 SEHNR, CDR2 FQNEAQ (reference sequence). This CDR3 has 12 amino acids. The DNA for the CDR3 is TGTGCCAGCAGCCCGACAGTCGCTGAAGCTTTCTTT. The encoded protein is CASSPTVAEAFF.

The V gene is TRBV9, the J gene TRBJ1-1; no firm D call. The V end was cut by 0 bases, the J end by 0 bases, with 3 bases between. This CDR3 has 13 amino acids. From germline, CDR1 is SGDLS and CDR2 YYNGEE. CDR3 bases: TGTGCCAGCAGCGTAGTTATGAACACTGAAGCTTTCTTT. Its protein is CASSVVMNTEAFF.

The chain carries TRBV7-9 and TRBJ2-6; a weak D match, TRBD1 (5 bases). V lost 1 base and J 2 bases, leaving 6 bases between the germline ends. Germline V gives CDR1 SEHNR, CDR2 FQNEAQ (reference sequence). CDR3 size: 15 residues. The CDR3 nucleotides read TGTGCCAGCAGCTTAGAAGGGGCTGGGGCCAACGTCCTGACTTTC. It encodes CASSLEGAGANVLTF. Complete variable domain (other parts from reference TRBV7-9 and TRBJ2-6): DTGVSQNPRHKITKRGQNVTFRCDPISEHNRLYWYRQTLGQGPEFLTYFQNEAQLEKSRLLSDRFSAERPKGSFSTLEIQRTEQGDSAMYLCASSLEGAGANVLTFGAGSRLTVL.

This clone came up a few times. The chain links TRBV13 to TRBJ2-5; 7 bases match TRBD1. The V and J ends lost 5 bases and 9 bases, in that order; junction bases with no gene match: 12. This CDR3 spans 14 amino acids. CDR1 and CDR2 (germline): PRHDT, FYEKMQ (reference sequence). CDR3 in amino acids: CASSPTDRNSAQYF. The DNA of the CDR3 is TGTGCCAGCAGCCCGACGGACAGGAATTCTGCCCAGTACTTC.

The chain recombines TRBV5-1 with TRBJ1-1; D might be TRBD1 (5 bases). V lost 3 bases, J lost 0 bases, and 18 bases lay in between. The CDR3 consists of 17 residues. The germline CDR1 and CDR2 sequences are SGHRS and YFSETQ. This CDR3 is CASSSSKMTDMNTEAFF. The CDR3 DNA reads as TGCGCCAGCAGCTCCTCCAAGATGACGGACATGAACACTGAAGCTTTCTTT.